What follows are 21 T cell receptor beta chains derived from one specimen sequenced in a study of spatial heterogeneity in lung cancer. Via MiXCR, TCRdb re-called the 5' RACE reads, giving one row per CDR3 protein. The sample includes tens of thousands of distinct CDR3 sequences, 3.1% of them seen just once. Time point: sample taken at primary tumor resection. The sequencing used normal lung tissue next to the tumor, collected at surgery. Receptors originate from a male donor with early-stage non-small cell lung cancer.

This clonotype was observed many times. The V gene is TRBV6-6, the J gene TRBJ2-1, with 7 bases identical to TRBD1. In germline, CDR1 is MNHNY, CDR2 SVGAGI (reference sequence). Trimming removed 8 bases from V and 8 bases from J; junction bases left unmatched: 12. The CDR3 is 14 amino acids. The CDR3 here is CASGAPGQIDEQFF. The CDR3 DNA sequence: TGTGCCAGCGGAGCCCCGGGACAGATCGATGAGCAGTTCTTC.

This clonotype was seen a handful of times. The V and J genes are TRBV10-3 and TRBJ2-7; no reliable D call. The germline V gene has CDR1 ENHRY and CDR2 SYGVKD. The CDR3 covers 12 residues. The V end lost 2 bases, the J end lost 7 bases, and 9 bases lay between the germline ends. This CDR3 reads CAISEGKGEQYF. CDR3 sequence (DNA): TGTGCCATCAGTGAGGGAAAAGGGGAGCAGTACTTC.

This clonotype was detected only a few times. The chain joins TRBV18 to TRBJ1-4, with D unclear. Deletions cut 2 bases from V and 8 bases from J, with 9 bases between. CDR1 and CDR2 from the germline V gene are KGHSH and LQKENI. The CDR3 has 13 amino acids. The CDR3 sequence is CASSPGVREKLFF. The CDR3 coding sequence is TGTGCCAGCTCACCAGGGGTTCGGGAAAAACTGTTTTTT. Supplemented by reference TRBV18 and TRBJ1-4, the full variable domain reads NAGVMQNPRHLVRRRGQEARLRCSPMKGHSHVYWYRQLPEEGLKFMVYLQKENIIDESGMPKERFSAEFPKEGPSILRIQQVVRGDSAAYFCASSPGVREKLFFGSGTQLSVL.

At least ten counts were recorded for this clonotype. The rearrangement links TRBV20-1 to TRBJ2-2, with D maybe TRBD1 (5 bases). The CDR3 is 15 residues long. The V and J ends lost 0 bases and 5 bases respectively, with 13 bases between them. Per the germline V gene, CDR1 is DFQATT and CDR2 is SNEGSKA (reference sequence). CDR3 residues: CSARDDREWTGELFF. CDR3 bases: TGCAGTGCTAGAGATGACAGAGAGTGGACCGGGGAGCTGTTTTTT.

This clonotype was observed at least ten times. This chain connects TRBV5-6 to TRBJ1-2, with D perhaps TRBD1 (6 bases). Germline CDR1 is SGHDT and CDR2 is YYEEEE. The CDR3 is made up of 14 amino acids. The V gene lost 2 bases and the J gene lost 6 bases, with 14 bases spanning the gap. This CDR3 is CASSLKQGLNGYTF. The CDR3 DNA follows: TGTGCCAGCAGCTTAAAACAGGGATTAAATGGCTACACCTTC.

Turning to this clonotype: A much larger clonotype is one base distant, so this may be a read error. The chain couples TRBV28 to TRBJ1-3; D is unclear. CDR1 and CDR2 from the germline V gene are MDHEN and SYDVKM. The CDR3 covers 15 residues. CDR3 bases: TGTGCCAGCAGTTTTTTCTCCAGTTGGGGAAACACCACATATTTT. Its translation: CASSFFSSWGNTTYF.

This clonotype was picked up many times. This chain uses TRBV7-9 with TRBJ1-1; tentative D call: TRBD1 (6 bases). V was clipped by 5 bases and J by 2 bases, with 12 bases between them. The CDR3 loop spans 14 amino acids. Per the germline V gene, CDR1 is SEHNR and CDR2 is FQNEAQ (reference sequence). For the CDR3, the DNA is TGTGCCAGCAGCGCACAGGGTCGAAACACTGAAGCTTTCTTT. Protein: CASSAQGRNTEAFF. Together with reference TRBV7-9 and TRBJ1-1, the CDR3 gives the full variable domain: DTGVSQNPRHKITKRGQNVTFRCDPISEHNRLYWYRQTLGQGPEFLTYFQNEAQLEKSRLLSDRFSAERPKGSFSTLEIQRTEQGDSAMYLCASSAQGRNTEAFFGQGTRLTVV.

This chain links TRBV5-4 with TRBJ2-1; 9 bases align to TRBD1. The CDR3 sequence is 15 residues long. Germline CDR1 SGHNT, CDR2 YYREEE (reference sequence). V dropped 2 bases and J dropped 3; count of bases not matched to a gene: 3. CDR3 sequence (DNA): TGTGCCAGCAGCTTAAACAGGGGGCTCTACAATGAGCAGTTCTTC. Its translation: CASSLNRGLYNEQFF.

This clonotype was picked up many times. The chain carries TRBV5-1 and TRBJ1-5; 9 bases are a match to TRBD1. J lost 2 bases, V lost 7 bases, and 13 bases had no gene match. From germline, CDR1 is SGHRS and CDR2 YFSETQ. CDR3 length equals 17 residues. In DNA form, the CDR3 reads TGCGCCAGCCCGGACAGGGGCGACGTTTTTGGCAATCAGCCCCAGCATTTT. It specifies CASPDRGDVFGNQPQHF.

This clonotype was found many times. This chain links TRBV5-1 with TRBJ2-1; D is uncertain. CDR3 size: 12 residues. Germline loops: CDR1 SGHRS, CDR2 YFSETQ. Trimming pared 0 bases from V and 6 bases from J, leaving 4 bases between. CDR3 bases: TGCGCCAGCAGCTTGGCCCTCAATGAGCAGTTCTTC. It encodes CASSLALNEQFF.

Note on this clonotype: This may come from a read error, since a much larger clone is one base off. The chain links TRBV4-1 to TRBJ2-1; D is undetermined. V shed 1 base and J shed 13 bases, with 14 bases lying between them. The CDR3 covers 13 residues. The germline CDR1 and CDR2 sequences are MGHRA and YSYEKL. The CDR3 region has the DNA TGCGCCAGCAGCCAAGTTGGCGAGGTCGTACAGTTCTTC. As protein: CASSQVGEVVQFF.

V is TRBV7-9 and J is TRBJ1-2; D is undetermined. The CDR3 covers 15 residues. The V and J ends lost 4 bases and 8 bases respectively, with 20 bases between them. Germline CDR1 is SEHNR and CDR2 is FQNEAQ (reference sequence). Written as DNA, the CDR3 is TGTGCCAGCAGCTCCAACCCGTATAGAGGGCGCGGCTACACCTTC. Translation gives CASSSNPYRGRGYTF.

This clonotype was seen ten or more times. This rearrangement joins TRBV2 to TRBJ2-7, with TRBD1 matching over 8 bases. V lost 6 bases, J lost 3 bases, and 13 bases stayed unmatched. The germline gives CDR1 SNHLY, CDR2 FYNNEI. There are 16 residues in the CDR3. CDR3 in amino acids: CASSPVIETGVYEQYF. The DNA for the CDR3 is TGTGCCAGCAGCCCCGTTATTGAGACAGGGGTCTACGAGCAGTACTTC.

This clonotype has ten or more counts. This chain links TRBV21-1 with TRBJ1-4. TRBV21-1 is shown as a pseudogene. This CDR3 has 16 residues. The CDR3 DNA reads TGTGCCAGCACCCTAACCGCGGGGGCAACTAATGAAAAACTGTTTTTT. It yields the protein CASTLTAGATNEKLFF.

The sample holds many counts of this clonotype. V usage is TRBV7-9 and J usage is TRBJ1-4, with TRBD1 as a possible D gene (6 bases). CDR1 is SEHNR and CDR2 is FQNEAQ in the germline V gene (reference sequence). V gave up 3 bases and J gave up 11 bases, with 16 bases separating them. The CDR3 has 14 residues. The CDR3 DNA reads TGTGCCAGCAGCTTCAGGGGCGGGGAGGTGAAACTGTTTTTT. This translates into CASSFRGGEVKLFF.

There are many counts of this clonotype. The rearrangement uses TRBV7-9 and TRBJ2-2; D call uncertain. V lost 4 bases and J 2 bases, leaving 2 bases between the germline ends. The CDR3 spans 12 residues. The V gene's germline CDR1 is SEHNR and CDR2 FQNEAQ (reference sequence). Here the CDR3 reads CASSSNTGELFF. DNA of the CDR3: TGTGCCAGCAGCTCAAACACCGGGGAGCTGTTTTTT.

This clonotype was recorded at least ten times. The CDR3 DNA reads as TGTGCCAGCAGTGATATACCGCGCGGGGAGCTGTTTTTT. Translating it yields CASSDIPRGELFF. V and J are TRBV12-3 or TRBV12-4 and TRBJ2-2; D is ambiguous. V was cut by 5 bases and J by 7 bases, with 11 bases left in between. The CDR3 runs to 13 residues.

The table lists this clonotype with many counts. The chain employs TRBV12-3 or TRBV12-4 and TRBJ1-2, with 9 positions matching TRBD1. The CDR3 length is 13 residues. After removal of 1 base from V and 7 bases from J, the junction contained 1 base not matched to a gene. The CDR3 nucleotides read TGTGCCAGCAGTTTAGGGGACAGGGTTGGCTACACCTTC. It encodes CASSLGDRVGYTF.

This clonotype was found many times. The chain recombines TRBV2 with TRBJ2-1; D not resolved. Germline V gives CDR1 SNHLY, CDR2 FYNNEI. This CDR3 comprises 12 residues. V lost 6 bases and J lost 8, with 11 bases in between. The CDR3 sequence is CASRGNRDEQFF. CDR3 DNA: TGTGCCAGCAGAGGAAATCGCGATGAGCAGTTCTTC.

This clonotype was seen many times. The chain combines TRBV14 with TRBJ2-4; no definite D call. V was clipped by 1 base and J by 1 base, with 5 bases between them. This CDR3 spans 14 amino acids. From germline, CDR1 is SGHDN and CDR2 FVKESK. The CDR3 protein is CASSQGGAKNIQYF. For the CDR3, the DNA is TGTGCCAGCAGCCAAGGGGGTGCCAAAAACATTCAGTACTTC. Based on the CDR3 plus reference TRBV14 and TRBJ2-4, the full variable domain is EAGVTQFPSHSVIEKGQTVTLRCDPISGHDNLYWYRRVMGKEIKFLLHFVKESKQDESGMPNNRFLAERTGGTYSTLKVQPAELEDSGVYFCASSQGGAKNIQYFGAGTRLSVL.

This clonotype was counted at least ten times. The CDR3 DNA follows: TGTGCCAGCAGTTTTAGGACAGCGAACACCGGGGAGCTGTTTTTT. Translated, it gives CASSFRTANTGELFF. V gene TRBV12-3 or TRBV12-4 combines with J gene TRBJ2-2, with D possibly matching TRBD1 (6 bases). V was shortened by 3 bases and J by 0 bases, with 8 bases between the two germline ends. The CDR3 is 15 amino acids.